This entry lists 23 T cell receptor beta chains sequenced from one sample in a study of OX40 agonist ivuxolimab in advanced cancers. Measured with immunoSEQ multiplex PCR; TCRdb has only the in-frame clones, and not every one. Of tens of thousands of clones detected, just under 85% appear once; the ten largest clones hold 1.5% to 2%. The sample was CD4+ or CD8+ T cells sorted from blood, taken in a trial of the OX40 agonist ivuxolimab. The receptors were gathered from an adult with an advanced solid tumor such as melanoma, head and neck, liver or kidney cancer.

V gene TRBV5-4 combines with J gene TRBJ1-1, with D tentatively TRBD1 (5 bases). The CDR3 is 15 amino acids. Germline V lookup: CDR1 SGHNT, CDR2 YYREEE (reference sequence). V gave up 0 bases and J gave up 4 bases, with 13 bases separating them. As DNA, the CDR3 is TGTGCCAGCAGCTTGGCCGGCAGGGAGGGCACTGAAGCTTTCTTT. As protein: CASSLAGREGTEAFF.

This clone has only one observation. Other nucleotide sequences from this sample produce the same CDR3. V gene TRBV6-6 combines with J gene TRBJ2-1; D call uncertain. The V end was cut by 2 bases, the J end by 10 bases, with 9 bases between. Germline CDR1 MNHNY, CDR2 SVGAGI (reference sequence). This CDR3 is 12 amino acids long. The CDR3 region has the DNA TGTGCCAGCAGTTACCGGCTTACAGAGCAGTTCTTC. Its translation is CASSYRLTEQFF.

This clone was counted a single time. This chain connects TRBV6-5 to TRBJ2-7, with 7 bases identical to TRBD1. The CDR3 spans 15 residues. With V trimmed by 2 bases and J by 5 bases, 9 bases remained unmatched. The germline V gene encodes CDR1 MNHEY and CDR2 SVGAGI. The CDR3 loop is CASSYAMTGIDEQYF. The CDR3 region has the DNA TGTGCCAGCAGTTACGCCATGACAGGGATCGACGAGCAGTACTTC.

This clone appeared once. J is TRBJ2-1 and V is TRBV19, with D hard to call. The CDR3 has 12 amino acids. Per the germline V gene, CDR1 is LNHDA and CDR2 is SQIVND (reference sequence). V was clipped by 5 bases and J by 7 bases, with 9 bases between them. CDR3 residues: CASSPTQNEQFF. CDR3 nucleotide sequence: TGTGCCAGTAGTCCAACACAGAATGAGCAGTTCTTC.

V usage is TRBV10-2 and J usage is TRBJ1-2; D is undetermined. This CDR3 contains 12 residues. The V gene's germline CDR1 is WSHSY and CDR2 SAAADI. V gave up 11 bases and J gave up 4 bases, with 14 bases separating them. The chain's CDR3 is CAATHGSYGYTF. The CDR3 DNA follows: TGCGCCGCCACCCACGGGTCCTATGGCTACACCTTC.

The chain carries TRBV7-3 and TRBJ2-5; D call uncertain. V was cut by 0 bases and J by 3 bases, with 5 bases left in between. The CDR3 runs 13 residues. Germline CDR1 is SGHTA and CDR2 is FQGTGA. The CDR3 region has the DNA TGTGCCAGCAGCTTAACGTTGGAAGAGACCCAGTACTTC. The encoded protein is CASSLTLEETQYF.

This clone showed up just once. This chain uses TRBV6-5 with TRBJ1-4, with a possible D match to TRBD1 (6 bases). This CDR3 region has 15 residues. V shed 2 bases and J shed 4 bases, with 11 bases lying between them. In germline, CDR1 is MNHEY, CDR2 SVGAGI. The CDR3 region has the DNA TGTGCCAGCAGTTACAGGGGGTCGGATAATGAAAAACTGTTTTTT. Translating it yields CASSYRGSDNEKLFF.

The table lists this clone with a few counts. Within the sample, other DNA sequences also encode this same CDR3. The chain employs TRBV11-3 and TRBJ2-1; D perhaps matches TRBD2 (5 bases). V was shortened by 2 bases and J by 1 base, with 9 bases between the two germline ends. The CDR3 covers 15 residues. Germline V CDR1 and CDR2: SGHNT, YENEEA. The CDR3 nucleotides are TGTGCCAGCAGCTTAACACCGGGGTCCTACAATGAGCAGTTCTTC. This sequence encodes CASSLTPGSYNEQFF.

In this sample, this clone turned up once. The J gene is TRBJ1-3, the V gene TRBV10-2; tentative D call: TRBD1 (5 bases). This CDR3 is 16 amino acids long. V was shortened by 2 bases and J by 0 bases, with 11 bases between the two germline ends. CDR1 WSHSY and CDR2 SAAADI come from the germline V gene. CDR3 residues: CASSERQRYSGNTIYF. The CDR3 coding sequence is TGCGCCAGCAGTGAGCGACAGAGGTACTCTGGAAACACCATATATTTT.

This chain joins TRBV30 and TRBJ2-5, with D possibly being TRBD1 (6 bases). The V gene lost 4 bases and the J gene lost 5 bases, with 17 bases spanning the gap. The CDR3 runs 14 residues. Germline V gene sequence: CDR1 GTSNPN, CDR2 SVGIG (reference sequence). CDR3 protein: CAWNRQASRETQYF. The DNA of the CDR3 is TGTGCCTGGAATCGACAGGCGTCCCGGGAGACCCAGTACTTC.

The CDR3 bases are TGTGCCAGCAGGGGCGACAGCCCGTTATCTCAGCCCCAGCATTTT. Protein: CASRGDSPLSQPQHF. The chain recombines TRBV2 with TRBJ1-5; possibly TRBD1 for D (5 bases). Germline V CDR1 and CDR2: SNHLY, FYNNEI. Trimming shortened V by 6 bases and J by 6 bases, and 18 bases separated the two germline ends. CDR3 length equals 15 residues.

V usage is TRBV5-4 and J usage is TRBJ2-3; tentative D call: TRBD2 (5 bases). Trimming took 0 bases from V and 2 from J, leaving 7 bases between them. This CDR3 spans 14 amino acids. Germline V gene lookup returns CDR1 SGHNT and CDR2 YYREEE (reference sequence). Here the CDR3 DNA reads TGTGCCAGCAGCTTGGGGCTAGCCACAGATACGCAGTATTTT. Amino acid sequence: CASSLGLATDTQYF.

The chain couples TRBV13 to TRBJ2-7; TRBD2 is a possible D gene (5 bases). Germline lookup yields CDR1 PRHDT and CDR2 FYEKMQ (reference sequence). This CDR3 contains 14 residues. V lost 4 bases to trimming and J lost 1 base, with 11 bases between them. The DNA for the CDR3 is TGTGCCAGCAGCTCCCGTGGGGAGTCCTACGAGCAGTACTTC. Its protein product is CASSSRGESYEQYF.

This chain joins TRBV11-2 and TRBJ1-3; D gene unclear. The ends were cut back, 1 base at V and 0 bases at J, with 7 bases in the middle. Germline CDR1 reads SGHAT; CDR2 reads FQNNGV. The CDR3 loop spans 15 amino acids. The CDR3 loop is CASSLVTSSGNTIYF. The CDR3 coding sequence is TGTGCCAGCAGCTTAGTCACCAGCTCTGGAAACACCATATATTTT.

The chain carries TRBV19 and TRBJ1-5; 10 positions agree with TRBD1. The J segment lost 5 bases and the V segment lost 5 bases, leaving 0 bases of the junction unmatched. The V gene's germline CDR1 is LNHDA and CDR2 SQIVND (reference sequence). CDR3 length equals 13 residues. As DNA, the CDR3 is TGTGCCAGTAGTGGGACAGGGGATCAGCCCCAGCATTTT. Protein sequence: CASSGTGDQPQHF.

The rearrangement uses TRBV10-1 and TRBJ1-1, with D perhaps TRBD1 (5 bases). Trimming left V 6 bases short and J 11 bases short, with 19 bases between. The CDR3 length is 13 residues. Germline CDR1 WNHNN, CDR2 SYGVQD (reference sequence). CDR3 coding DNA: TGCGCCAGCAGATCGACAGACACCCTGGGGGCTTTCTTT. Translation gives CASRSTDTLGAFF.

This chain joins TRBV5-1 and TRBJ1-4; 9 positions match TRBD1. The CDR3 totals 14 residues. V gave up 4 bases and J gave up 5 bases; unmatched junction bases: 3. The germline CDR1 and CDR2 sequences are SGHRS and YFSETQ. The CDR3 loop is CASSRQGGNEKLFF. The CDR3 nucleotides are TGCGCCAGCAGCCGACAGGGGGGGAATGAAAAACTGTTTTTT.

The CDR3 is CASSLWAGSDTQYF. The CDR3 DNA is TGTGCCAGCAGCTTATGGGCGGGATCAGATACGCAGTATTTT. V gene TRBV7-2 combines with J gene TRBJ2-3; possible D gene TRBD2, 6 bases. Trimming stripped 2 bases from V and 4 bases from J, with 10 bases between. This CDR3 spans 14 amino acids. The V gene's germline CDR1 is SGHTA and CDR2 FQGNSA.

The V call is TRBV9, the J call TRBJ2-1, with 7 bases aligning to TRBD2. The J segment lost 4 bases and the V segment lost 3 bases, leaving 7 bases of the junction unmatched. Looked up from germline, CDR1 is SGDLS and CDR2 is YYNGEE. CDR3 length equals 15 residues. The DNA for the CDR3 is TGTGCCAGCAGCGCTAGCGGTTATCTTTACAATGAGCAGTTCTTC. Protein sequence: CASSASGYLYNEQFF. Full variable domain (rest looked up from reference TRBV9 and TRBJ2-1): DSGVTQTPKHLITATGQRVTLRCSPRSGDLSVYWYQQSLDQGLQFLIQYYNGEERAKGNILERFSAQQFPDLHSELNLSSLELGDSALYFCASSASGYLYNEQFFGPGTRLTVL.

DNA for the CDR3: TGTGCCAGCAGAAAACAGGCGACTAATGAAAAACTGTTTTTT. Translated, it gives CASRKQATNEKLFF. This chain joins TRBV6-5 and TRBJ1-4, with D tentatively TRBD1 (5 bases). This CDR3 is built from 14 residues. V was clipped by 6 bases and J by 2 bases, with 10 bases between them. CDR1 MNHEY and CDR2 SVGAGI come from the germline V gene.

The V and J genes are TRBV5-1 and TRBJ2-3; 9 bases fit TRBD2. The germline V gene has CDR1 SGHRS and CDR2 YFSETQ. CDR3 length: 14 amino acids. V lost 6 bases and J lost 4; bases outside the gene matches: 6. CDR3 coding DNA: TGCGCCAGCACCAAGCGGGAGGTAGCAGATACGCAGTATTTT. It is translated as CASTKREVADTQYF.

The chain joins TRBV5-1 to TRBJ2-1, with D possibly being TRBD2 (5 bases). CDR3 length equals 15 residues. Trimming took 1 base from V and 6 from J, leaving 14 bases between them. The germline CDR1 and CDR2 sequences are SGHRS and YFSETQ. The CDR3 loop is CASSLRVSGLNEQFF. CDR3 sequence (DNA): TGCGCCAGCAGCTTGCGTGTCTCCGGACTCAATGAGCAGTTCTTC.

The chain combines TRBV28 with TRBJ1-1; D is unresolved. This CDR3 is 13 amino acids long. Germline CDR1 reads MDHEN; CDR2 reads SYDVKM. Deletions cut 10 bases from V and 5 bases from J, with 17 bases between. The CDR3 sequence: CATELPGMTEAFF. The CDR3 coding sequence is TGTGCCACCGAACTTCCAGGTATGACTGAAGCTTTCTTT.